The following is a T cell receptor beta chain sequence with its context. This record belongs to a study of T cell repertoires in cytomegalovirus infection. TCRdb used MiXCR to reprocess the reads, holding one entry per CDR3 protein. This table holds fewer than 350,000 distinct CDR3 sequences, 15% to 20% found once. Germline values: CDR1 SGHAT, CDR2 FQNNGV. V lost 0 bases and J lost 7; bases outside the gene matches: 5. The CDR3 spans 15 residues. Sample: PBMCs. The source is a human donor in good health (CMV status not recorded). Some clones in this sample may be carry-over from other donors' samples. The gene calls are TRBV11-2 and TRBJ2-1; 8 bases are a match to TRBD2. DNA of the CDR3: TGTGCCAGCAGCTTAGACGGGGGGGCCGGGAATGAGCAGTTCTTC. Its translation: CASSLDGGAGNEQFF.